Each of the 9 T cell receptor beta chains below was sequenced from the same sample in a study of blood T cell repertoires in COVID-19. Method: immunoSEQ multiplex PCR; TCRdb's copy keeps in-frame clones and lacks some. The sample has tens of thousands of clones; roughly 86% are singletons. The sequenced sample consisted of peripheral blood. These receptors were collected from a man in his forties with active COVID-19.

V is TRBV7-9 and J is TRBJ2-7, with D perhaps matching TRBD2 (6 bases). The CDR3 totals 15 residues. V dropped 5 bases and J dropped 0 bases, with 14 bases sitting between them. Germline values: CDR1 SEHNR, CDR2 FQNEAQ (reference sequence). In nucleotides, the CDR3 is TGTGCCAGCAGCCACGGGGCGGGGCTCTCCTACGAGCAGTACTTC. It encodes CASSHGAGLSYEQYF. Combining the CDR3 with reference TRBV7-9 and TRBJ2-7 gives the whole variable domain DTGVSQNPRHKITKRGQNVTFRCDPISEHNRLYWYRQTLGQGPEFLTYFQNEAQLEKSRLLSDRFSAERPKGSFSTLEIQRTEQGDSAMYLCASSHGAGLSYEQYFGPGTRLTVT.

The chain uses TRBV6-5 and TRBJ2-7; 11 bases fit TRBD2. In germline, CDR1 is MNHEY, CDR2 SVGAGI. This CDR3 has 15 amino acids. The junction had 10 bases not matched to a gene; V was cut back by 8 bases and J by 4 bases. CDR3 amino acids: CASGHGTSGKYEQYF. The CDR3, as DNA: TGTGCCAGCGGGCACGGGACTAGCGGCAAATACGAGCAGTACTTC.

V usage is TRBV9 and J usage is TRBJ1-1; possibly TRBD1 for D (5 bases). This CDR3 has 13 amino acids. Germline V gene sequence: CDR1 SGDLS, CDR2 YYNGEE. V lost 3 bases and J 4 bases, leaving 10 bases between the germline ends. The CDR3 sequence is CASSESGFTEAFF. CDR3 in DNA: TGTGCCAGCAGCGAGTCAGGGTTCACTGAAGCTTTCTTT.

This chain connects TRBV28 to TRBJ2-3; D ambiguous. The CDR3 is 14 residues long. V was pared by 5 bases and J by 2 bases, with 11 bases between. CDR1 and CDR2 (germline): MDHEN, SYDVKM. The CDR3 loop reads CASSTKPYTDTQYF. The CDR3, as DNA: TGTGCCAGCAGTACGAAGCCCTACACAGATACGCAGTATTTT.

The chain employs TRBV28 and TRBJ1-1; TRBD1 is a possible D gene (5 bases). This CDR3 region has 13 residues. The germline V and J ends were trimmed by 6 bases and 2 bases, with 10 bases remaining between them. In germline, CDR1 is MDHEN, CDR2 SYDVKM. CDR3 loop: CASRRGANTEAFF. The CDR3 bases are TGTGCCAGCAGGCGGGGCGCAAACACTGAAGCTTTCTTT.

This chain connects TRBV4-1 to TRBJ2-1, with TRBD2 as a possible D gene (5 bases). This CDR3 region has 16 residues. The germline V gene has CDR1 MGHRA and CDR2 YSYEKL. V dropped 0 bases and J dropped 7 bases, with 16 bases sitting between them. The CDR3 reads CASSQDYVRGWNEQFF. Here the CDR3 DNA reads TGCGCCAGCAGCCAAGATTATGTCCGGGGATGGAATGAGCAGTTCTTC.

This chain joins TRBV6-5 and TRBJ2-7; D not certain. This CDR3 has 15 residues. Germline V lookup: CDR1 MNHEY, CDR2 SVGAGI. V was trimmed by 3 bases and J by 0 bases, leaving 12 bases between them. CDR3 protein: CASSYSPADSYEQYF. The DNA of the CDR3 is TGTGCCAGCAGTTATAGTCCGGCGGACTCCTACGAGCAGTACTTC.

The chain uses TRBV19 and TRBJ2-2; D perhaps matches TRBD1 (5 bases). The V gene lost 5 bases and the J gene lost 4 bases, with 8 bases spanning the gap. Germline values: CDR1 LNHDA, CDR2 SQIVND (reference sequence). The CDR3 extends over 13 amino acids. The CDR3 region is CASSSTATGELFF. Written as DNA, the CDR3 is TGTGCCAGTAGTTCGACAGCCACCGGGGAGCTGTTTTTT.

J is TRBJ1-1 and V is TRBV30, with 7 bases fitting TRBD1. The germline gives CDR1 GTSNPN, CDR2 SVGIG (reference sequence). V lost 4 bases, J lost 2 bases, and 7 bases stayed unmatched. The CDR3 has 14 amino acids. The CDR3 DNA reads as TGTGCCTGGAACCGGGACAGAGATAACACTGAAGCTTTCTTT. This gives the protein CAWNRDRDNTEAFF.